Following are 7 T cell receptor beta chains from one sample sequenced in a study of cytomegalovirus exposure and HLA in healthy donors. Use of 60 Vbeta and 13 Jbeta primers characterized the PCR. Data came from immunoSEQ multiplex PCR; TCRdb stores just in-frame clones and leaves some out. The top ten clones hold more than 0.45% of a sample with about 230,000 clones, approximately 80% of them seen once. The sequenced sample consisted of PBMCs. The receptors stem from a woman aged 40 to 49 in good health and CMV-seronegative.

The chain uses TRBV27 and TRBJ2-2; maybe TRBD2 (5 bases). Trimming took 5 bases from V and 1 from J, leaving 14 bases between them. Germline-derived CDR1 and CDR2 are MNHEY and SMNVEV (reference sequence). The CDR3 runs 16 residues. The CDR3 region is CASSVQIGVNTGELFF. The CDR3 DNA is TGTGCCAGCAGTGTGCAAATCGGGGTGAACACCGGGGAGCTGTTTTTT.

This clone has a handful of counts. CDR3 region: CASSLAVQETQYF. CDR3 bases: TGCGCCAGCAGCTTGGCGGTCCAAGAGACCCAGTACTTC. The chain joins TRBV5-1 to TRBJ2-5; D ambiguous. CDR3 size: 13 residues. Germline V gene sequence: CDR1 SGHRS, CDR2 YFSETQ. The V gene lost 0 bases and the J gene lost 1 base, with 4 bases spanning the gap.

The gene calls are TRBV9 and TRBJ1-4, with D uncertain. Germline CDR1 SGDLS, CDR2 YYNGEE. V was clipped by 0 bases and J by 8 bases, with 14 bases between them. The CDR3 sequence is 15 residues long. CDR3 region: CASSVGSVPPEKLFF. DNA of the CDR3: TGTGCCAGCAGCGTAGGTTCAGTTCCCCCCGAAAAACTGTTTTTT.

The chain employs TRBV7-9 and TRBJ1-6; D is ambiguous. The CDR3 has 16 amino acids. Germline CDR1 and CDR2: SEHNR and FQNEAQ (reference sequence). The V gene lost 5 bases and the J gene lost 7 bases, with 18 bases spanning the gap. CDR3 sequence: CASSLLESWSNSPLHF. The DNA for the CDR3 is TGTGCCAGCAGCCTCCTCGAGTCTTGGAGCAATTCACCCCTCCACTTT.

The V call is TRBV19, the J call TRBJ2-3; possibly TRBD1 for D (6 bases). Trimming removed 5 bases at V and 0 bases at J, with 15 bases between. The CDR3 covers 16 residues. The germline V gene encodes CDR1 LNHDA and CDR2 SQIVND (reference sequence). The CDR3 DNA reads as TGTGCCAGTAGTCTACAGGGCCCTACTAGCACAGATACGCAGTATTTT. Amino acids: CASSLQGPTSTDTQYF.

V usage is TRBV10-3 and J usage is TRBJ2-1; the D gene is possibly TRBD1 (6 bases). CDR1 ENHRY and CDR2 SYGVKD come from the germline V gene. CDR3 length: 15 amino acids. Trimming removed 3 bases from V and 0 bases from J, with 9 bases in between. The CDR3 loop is CAISDQGPSYNEQFF. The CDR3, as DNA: TGTGCCATCAGTGACCAGGGGCCCTCCTACAATGAGCAGTTCTTC.

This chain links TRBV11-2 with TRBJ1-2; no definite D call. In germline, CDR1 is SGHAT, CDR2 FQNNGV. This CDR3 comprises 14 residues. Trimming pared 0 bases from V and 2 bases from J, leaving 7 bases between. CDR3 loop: CASSLERQNYGYTF. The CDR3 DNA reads TGTGCCAGCAGCTTAGAGCGGCAGAACTATGGCTACACCTTC.